A single sample gave rise to the 23 T cell receptor beta chains below, sequenced in a study of blood T cell repertoires in COVID-19. Assay: immunoSEQ multiplex PCR; the TCRdb copy retains only in-frame clones and omits some. Of roughly 410,000 clones listed, around 89% are singletons. Sequencing was carried out using peripheral blood. The origin of the receptors is a woman aged 40 to 55 with COVID-19, enrolled during active disease.

This chain joins TRBV5-1 and TRBJ2-1; D unclear. Germline lookup yields CDR1 SGHRS and CDR2 YFSETQ. V lost 2 bases and J lost 6, with 9 bases in between. The CDR3 is 13 residues long. DNA of the CDR3: TGCGCCAGCAGCTTAGTGGAGACCAATGAGCAGTTCTTC. This sequence encodes CASSLVETNEQFF. Complete variable domain (other parts from reference TRBV5-1 and TRBJ2-1): KAGVTQTPRYLIKTRGQQVTLSCSPISGHRSVSWYQQTPGQGLQFLFEYFSETQRNKGNFPGRFSGRQFSNSRSEMNVSTLELGDSALYLCASSLVETNEQFFGPGTRLTVL.

The chain is built from TRBV18 and TRBJ2-7, with 8 bases fitting TRBD1. Germline V gene lookup returns CDR1 KGHSH and CDR2 LQKENI. The ends lost 4 bases at V and 2 bases at J; junction bases unmatched: 10. The CDR3 totals 16 residues. The DNA for the CDR3 is TGTGCCAGCTCACGCAAACAGGGGGACGGAGCCTACGAGCAGTACTTC. Its translation: CASSRKQGDGAYEQYF. The full variable domain, its missing parts supplied by reference TRBV18 and TRBJ2-7, is NAGVMQNPRHLVRRRGQEARLRCSPMKGHSHVYWYRQLPEEGLKFMVYLQKENIIDESGMPKERFSAEFPKEGPSILRIQQVVRGDSAAYFCASSRKQGDGAYEQYFGPGTRLTVT.

In DNA, the CDR3 is TGCGCCAGCAGCCAAGTCCCCGGCTATGGCTACACCTTC. Its translation: CASSQVPGYGYTF. The chain combines TRBV4-1 with TRBJ1-2, with unresolved D. The ends were cut back, 1 base at V and 4 bases at J, with 7 bases in the middle. The CDR3 contains 13 residues. Germline CDR1 MGHRA, CDR2 YSYEKL.

The DNA of the CDR3 is TGTGCCAGCAGTTTTGGGGCCACAGATACGCAGTATTTT. Translating it yields CASSFGATDTQYF. The V gene is TRBV28, the J gene TRBJ2-3; the D gene is possibly TRBD1 (5 bases). Germline V gives CDR1 MDHEN, CDR2 SYDVKM. Trimming cost V 3 bases and J 2 bases, with 6 bases left between them. The CDR3 length is 13 residues.

This rearrangement joins TRBV18 to TRBJ2-7, with D maybe TRBD1 (5 bases). The CDR3 length is 15 residues. V gave up 0 bases and J gave up 3 bases, with 12 bases separating them. The germline gives CDR1 KGHSH, CDR2 LQKENI. The CDR3 protein is CASSPPAGPSYEQYF. In DNA, the CDR3 is TGTGCCAGCTCACCACCGGCAGGGCCGAGCTACGAGCAGTACTTC.

The V and J genes are TRBV19 and TRBJ2-2; 7 bases match TRBD2. The J segment lost 3 bases and the V segment lost 1 base, leaving 5 bases of the junction unmatched. Germline V gives CDR1 LNHDA, CDR2 SQIVND (reference sequence). The CDR3 extends over 16 amino acids. The CDR3 loop reads CASSIGLARDTGELFF. The DNA for the CDR3 is TGTGCCAGTAGTATAGGACTAGCCCGAGACACCGGGGAGCTGTTTTTT.

The chain combines TRBV5-6 with TRBJ2-7; maybe TRBD2 (6 bases). V lost 4 bases, J lost 4 bases, and 24 bases lay in between. The CDR3 is 17 amino acids. Germline CDR1 SGHDT, CDR2 YYEEEE. In DNA form, the CDR3 reads TGTGCCAGCAGCCTAGGTCTTCCGGGACTGACTATTTACGAGCAGTACTTC. As protein: CASSLGLPGLTIYEQYF.

V usage is TRBV9 and J usage is TRBJ1-3; D unclear. V was pared by 6 bases and J by 7 bases, with 14 bases between. CDR1 is SGDLS and CDR2 is YYNGEE in the germline V gene. This CDR3 comprises 13 residues. The CDR3 nucleotides are TGTGCCAGCAATAATGAGGAGGAGAACACCATATATTTT. Translating gives CASNNEEENTIYF.

A single count supports this clone. The CDR3 DNA is TGTGCCAGCAGTGAAGTAGGAGGGATAGACACTGAAGCTTTCTTT. Amino acid sequence: CASSEVGGIDTEAFF. The V call is TRBV6-1, the J call TRBJ1-1; the D is unclear. The CDR3 loop spans 15 amino acids. The germline V gene has CDR1 MNHNS and CDR2 SASEGT. V dropped 1 base and J dropped 3 bases, with 12 bases sitting between them.

The V gene is TRBV29-1, the J gene TRBJ2-7, with unresolved D. The V end was cut by 0 bases, the J end by 5 bases, with 11 bases between. This CDR3 has 13 amino acids. Germline values: CDR1 SQVTM, CDR2 ANQGSEA. CDR3 loop: CSVEDLLSNEQYF. CDR3 bases: TGCAGCGTTGAAGATCTTCTTAGCAACGAGCAGTACTTC.

The J gene is TRBJ2-7, the V gene TRBV7-2, with 10 bases lining up with TRBD1. Germline V gene lookup returns CDR1 SGHTA and CDR2 FQGNSA. Losses at the gene ends were 3 bases for V and 5 bases for J; bases not matched to a gene: 4. This CDR3 comprises 14 residues. The CDR3 nucleotides are TGTGCCAGCAGCTTCAGACAGGGGGCCGACGAGCAGTACTTC. Its protein is CASSFRQGADEQYF.

The chain combines TRBV18 with TRBJ2-2, with 11 bases fitting TRBD1. The germline V gene has CDR1 KGHSH and CDR2 LQKENI. The CDR3 totals 16 residues. J gave up 5 bases and V 6 bases, and 8 bases lay outside the gene matches. The CDR3 spells CASSSGTGGPTGELFF. The CDR3 DNA sequence: TGTGCCAGCTCGTCCGGGACAGGGGGACCTACCGGGGAGCTGTTTTTT.

This rearrangement joins TRBV27 to TRBJ2-7, with 7 bases lining up with TRBD2. The germline CDR1 and CDR2 sequences are MNHEY and SMNVEV (reference sequence). V gave up 8 bases and J gave up 6 bases; unmatched junction bases: 7. The CDR3 loop spans 12 amino acids. The CDR3, as DNA: TGTGCCAGCTGGCGGGAGCGTTCCGAGCAGTACTTC. It yields the protein CASWRERSEQYF.

The chain joins TRBV27 to TRBJ1-5, with TRBD1 matching 9 bases. Germline CDR1 MNHEY, CDR2 SMNVEV (reference sequence). The CDR3 runs 15 residues. The trim removed 4 bases at V and 2 bases at J, leaving 3 bases unmatched. The CDR3 loop is CASSWTGDGNQPQHF. The DNA for the CDR3 is TGTGCCAGCAGTTGGACAGGGGATGGCAATCAGCCCCAGCATTTT.

CDR3 residues: CASHRTGKLEAFF. CDR3 in DNA: TGTGCCTCCCACCGGACAGGGAAACTTGAAGCTTTCTTT. The rearrangement links TRBV27 to TRBJ1-1; 8 positions agree with TRBD1. J gave up 7 bases and V 11 bases, and 12 bases lay outside the gene matches. The germline V gene encodes CDR1 MNHEY and CDR2 SMNVEV (reference sequence). The CDR3 consists of 13 residues.

The chain joins TRBV6-1 to TRBJ2-5; 9 bases align to TRBD2. This CDR3 spans 16 amino acids. The germline CDR1 and CDR2 sequences are MNHNS and SASEGT. V was clipped by 4 bases and J by 5 bases; unmatched bases: 11. The CDR3 nucleotides are TGTGCCAGCAGTGTACGGCGGGGGGGCTCCCGGGAGACCCAGTACTTC. This codes for CASSVRRGGSRETQYF.

The CDR3, as DNA: TGTGCCAGCAGCTTAGCACTGGGGCAGGGCTACGAGCAGTACTTC. Protein product: CASSLALGQGYEQYF. The chain joins TRBV7-2 to TRBJ2-7; weak D call: TRBD1 (5 bases). Germline CDR1 and CDR2: SGHTA and FQGNSA. The CDR3 loop spans 15 amino acids. V gave up 0 bases and J gave up 3 bases, with 12 bases separating them.

The chain recombines TRBV7-9 with TRBJ1-1, with 9 nucleotides matching TRBD1. J gave up 5 bases and V 8 bases, and 6 bases lay outside the gene matches. The CDR3 consists of 13 residues. CDR1 and CDR2 (germline): SEHNR, FQNEAQ (reference sequence). The CDR3 is CASGRQGGTEAFF. In DNA form, the CDR3 reads TGTGCCAGCGGCCGACAGGGGGGGACTGAAGCTTTCTTT.

The V and J genes are TRBV5-1 and TRBJ1-3; D is unclear. Germline-derived CDR1 and CDR2 are SGHRS and YFSETQ. V shed 4 bases and J shed 4 bases, with 12 bases lying between them. The CDR3 is 14 residues long. CDR3 loop: CASSVQTGGNTIYF. CDR3 in DNA: TGCGCCAGCAGCGTCCAGACGGGAGGAAACACCATATATTTT.

The chain couples TRBV5-1 to TRBJ2-6; D perhaps matches TRBD1 (6 bases). Trimming took off 1 base at V and 0 bases at J, with 8 bases between the two ends. The CDR3 is 16 residues long. Germline V gene data show CDR1 as SGHRS and CDR2 as YFSETQ. In DNA, the CDR3 is TGCGCCAGCAGCTTGACAGGGACCTCTGGGGCCAACGTCCTGACTTTC. Protein sequence: CASSLTGTSGANVLTF.

The V call is TRBV9, the J call TRBJ2-5, with 7 bases matching TRBD2. V lost 4 bases to trimming and J lost 0 bases; unmatched junction nucleotides: 3. Germline V CDR1 and CDR2: SGDLS, YYNGEE. The CDR3 totals 14 residues. CDR3 bases: TGTGCCAGCAGCTTTACTAGCGACCAAGAGACCCAGTACTTC. Amino acid sequence: CASSFTSDQETQYF. Supplemented by reference TRBV9 and TRBJ2-5, the full variable domain reads DSGVTQTPKHLITATGQRVTLRCSPRSGDLSVYWYQQSLDQGLQFLIQYYNGEERAKGNILERFSAQQFPDLHSELNLSSLELGDSALYFCASSFTSDQETQYFGPGTRLLVL.

V usage is TRBV19 and J usage is TRBJ1-2; TRBD1 aligns across 10 bases. CDR3 length equals 16 residues. J was trimmed by 4 bases and V by 5 bases; bases with no gene match: 10. CDR1 and CDR2 from the germline V gene are LNHDA and SQIVND (reference sequence). The CDR3 sequence: CASSSRGGQGIYGYTF. The DNA of the CDR3 is TGTGCCAGTAGTTCCCGCGGGGGACAGGGGATCTATGGCTACACCTTC.

The chain links TRBV5-1 to TRBJ1-2; 9 positions match TRBD1. Germline CDR1 reads SGHRS; CDR2 reads YFSETQ. Unmatched junction bases numbered 1, after V lost 0 bases and J lost 4 bases. The CDR3 is 14 residues long. CDR3 bases: TGCGCCAGCAGCTTGGACAGGGGGCCCTATGGCTACACCTTC. It translates to CASSLDRGPYGYTF.